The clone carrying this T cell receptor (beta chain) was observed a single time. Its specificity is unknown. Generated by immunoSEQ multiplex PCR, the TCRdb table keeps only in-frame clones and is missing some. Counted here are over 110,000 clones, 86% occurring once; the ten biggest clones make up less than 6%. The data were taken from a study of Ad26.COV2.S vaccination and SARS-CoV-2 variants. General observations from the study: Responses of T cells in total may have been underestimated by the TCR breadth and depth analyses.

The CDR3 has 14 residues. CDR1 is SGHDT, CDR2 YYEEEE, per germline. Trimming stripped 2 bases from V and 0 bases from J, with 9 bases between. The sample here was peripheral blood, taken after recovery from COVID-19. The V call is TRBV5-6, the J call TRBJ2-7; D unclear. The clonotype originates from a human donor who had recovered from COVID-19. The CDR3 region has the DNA TGTGCCAGCAGCTTTGGATCCTCCTCCTACGAGCAGTACTTC. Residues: CASSFGSSSYEQYF.